What follows are 2 T cell receptor beta chains derived from one specimen sequenced in a study of T cell repertoires in cytomegalovirus infection. No antigen has been assigned to these receptors. TCRdb recomputed calls from the reads with MiXCR, one row per CDR3 protein. The repertoire includes around 540,000 distinct CDR3 sequences, around 35% of them detected once, and roughly 16% sits in the top ten. Here the sequenced sample was cultured PBMCs, taken from culture after CMV antigen stimulation. The receptors shown here come from a human donor in good health (CMV status not recorded). Some clones in this sample may be carry-over from other donors' samples.

This clonotype was seen a few times. The gene calls are TRBV6-2 or TRBV6-3 and TRBJ2-3, with no clear D. CDR3 length equals 14 residues. Germline V gene sequence: CDR1 MNHEY, CDR2 SVGEGT. The V gene lost 2 bases and the J gene lost 0 bases, with 6 bases spanning the gap. CDR3 sequence: CASSYLTSTDTQYF. Here the CDR3 DNA reads TGTGCCAGCAGTTACCTGACTAGCACAGATACGCAGTATTTT.

This clonotype was recorded only once. The chain joins TRBV4-3 to TRBJ1-4; D is unresolved. The CDR3 sequence is 17 residues long. CDR1 and CDR2 from the germline V gene are LGHNA and YSLEER. Deletions cut 1 base from V and 7 bases from J, with 19 bases between. The CDR3 loop reads CASSQGEGFPGSEKLFF. CDR3 DNA: TGCGCCAGCAGCCAAGGAGAGGGCTTTCCCGGGTCTGAAAAACTGTTTTTT.